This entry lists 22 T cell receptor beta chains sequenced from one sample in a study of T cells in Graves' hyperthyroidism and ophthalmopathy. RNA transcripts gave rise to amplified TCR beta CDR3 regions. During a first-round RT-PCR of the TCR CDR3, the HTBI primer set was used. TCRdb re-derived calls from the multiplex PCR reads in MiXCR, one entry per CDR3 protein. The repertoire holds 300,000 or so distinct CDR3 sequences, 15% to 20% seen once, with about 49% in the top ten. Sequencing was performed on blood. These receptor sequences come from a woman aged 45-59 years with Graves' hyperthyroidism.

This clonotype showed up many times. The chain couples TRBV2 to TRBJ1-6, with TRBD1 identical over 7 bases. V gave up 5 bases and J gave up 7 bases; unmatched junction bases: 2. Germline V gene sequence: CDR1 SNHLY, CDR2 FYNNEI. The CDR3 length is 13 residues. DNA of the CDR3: TGTGCCAGCAGTCCAGGGGGAAATTCACCCCTCCACTTT. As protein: CASSPGGNSPLHF.

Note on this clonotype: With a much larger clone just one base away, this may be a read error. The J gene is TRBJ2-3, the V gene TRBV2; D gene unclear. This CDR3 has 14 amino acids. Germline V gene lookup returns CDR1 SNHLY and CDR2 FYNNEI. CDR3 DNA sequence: TGTGCCAACAGTGAAGCGCTTTTGGCAGATACGCAGTATTTT. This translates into CANSEALLADTQYF.

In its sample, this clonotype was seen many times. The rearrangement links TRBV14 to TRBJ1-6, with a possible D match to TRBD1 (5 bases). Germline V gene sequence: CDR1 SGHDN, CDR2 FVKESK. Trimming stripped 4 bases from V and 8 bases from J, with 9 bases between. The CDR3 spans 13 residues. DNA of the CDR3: TGTGCCAGCAGCCTGCAGGGTGATTCACCCCTCCACTTT. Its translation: CASSLQGDSPLHF.

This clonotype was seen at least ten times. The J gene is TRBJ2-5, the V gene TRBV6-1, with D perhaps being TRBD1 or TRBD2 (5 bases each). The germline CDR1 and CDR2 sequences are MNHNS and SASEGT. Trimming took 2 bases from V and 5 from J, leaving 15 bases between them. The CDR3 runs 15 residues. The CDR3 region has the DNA TGTGCCAGCAGTGAATTCGGGGCAAACCGGGAGACCCAGTACTTC. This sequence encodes CASSEFGANRETQYF.

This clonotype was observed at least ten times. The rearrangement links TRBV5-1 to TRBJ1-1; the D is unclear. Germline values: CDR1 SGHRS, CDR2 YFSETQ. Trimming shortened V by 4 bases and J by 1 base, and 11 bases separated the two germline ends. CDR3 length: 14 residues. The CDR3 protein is CASSLSTQNTEAFF. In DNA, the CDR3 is TGCGCCAGCAGCCTGAGTACGCAGAACACTGAAGCTTTCTTT.

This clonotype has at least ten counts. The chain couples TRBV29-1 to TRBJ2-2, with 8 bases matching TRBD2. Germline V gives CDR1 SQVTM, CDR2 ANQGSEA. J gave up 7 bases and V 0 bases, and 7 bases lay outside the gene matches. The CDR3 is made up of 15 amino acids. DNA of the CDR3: TGCAGCGTTGAAGATCGAGTAGCGGGATTCGGGGAGCTGTTTTTT. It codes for CSVEDRVAGFGELFF.

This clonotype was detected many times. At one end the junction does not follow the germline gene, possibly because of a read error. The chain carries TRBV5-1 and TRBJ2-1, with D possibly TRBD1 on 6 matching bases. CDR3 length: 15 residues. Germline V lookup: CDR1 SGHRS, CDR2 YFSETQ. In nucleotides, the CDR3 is TGCGCCACCCAACAGGGCTTAACCTCCAACAATGAGCAGTTCTTC. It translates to CATQQGLTSNNEQFF. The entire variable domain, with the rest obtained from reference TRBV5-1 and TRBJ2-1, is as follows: KAGVTQTPRYLIKTRGQQVTLSCSPISGHRSVSWYQQTPGQGLQFLFEYFSETQRNKGNFPGRFSGRQFSNSRSEMNVSTLELGDSALYLCATQQGLTSNNEQFFGPGTRLTVL.

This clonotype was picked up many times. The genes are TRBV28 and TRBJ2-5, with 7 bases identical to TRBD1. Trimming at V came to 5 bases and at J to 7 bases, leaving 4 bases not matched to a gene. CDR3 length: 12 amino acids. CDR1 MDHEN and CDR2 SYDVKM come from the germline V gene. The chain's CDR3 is CASSGQAATQYF. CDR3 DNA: TGTGCCAGCAGTGGACAGGCCGCGACCCAGTACTTC.

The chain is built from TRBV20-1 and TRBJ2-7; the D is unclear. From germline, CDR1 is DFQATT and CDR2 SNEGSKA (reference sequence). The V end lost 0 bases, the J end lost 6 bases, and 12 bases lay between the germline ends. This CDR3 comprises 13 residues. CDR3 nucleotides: TGCAGTGCTAGAGAACCCGGGCAGCCCGAGCAGTACTTC. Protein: CSAREPGQPEQYF.

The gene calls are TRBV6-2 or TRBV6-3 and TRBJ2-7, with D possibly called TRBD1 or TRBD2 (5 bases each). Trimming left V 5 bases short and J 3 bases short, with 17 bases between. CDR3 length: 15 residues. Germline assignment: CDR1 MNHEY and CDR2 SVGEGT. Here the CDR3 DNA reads TGTGCCAGCAGTGTTTACCCGGGACGGGACTACGAGCAGTACTTC. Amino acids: CASSVYPGRDYEQYF.

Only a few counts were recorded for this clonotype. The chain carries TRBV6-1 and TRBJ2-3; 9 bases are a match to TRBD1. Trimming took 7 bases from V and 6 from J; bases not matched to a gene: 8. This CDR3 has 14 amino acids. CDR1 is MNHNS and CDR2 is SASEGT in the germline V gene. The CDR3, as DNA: TGTGCCAGCACCCTACAGGGGGCTTTGGATACGCAGTATTTT. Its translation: CASTLQGALDTQYF.

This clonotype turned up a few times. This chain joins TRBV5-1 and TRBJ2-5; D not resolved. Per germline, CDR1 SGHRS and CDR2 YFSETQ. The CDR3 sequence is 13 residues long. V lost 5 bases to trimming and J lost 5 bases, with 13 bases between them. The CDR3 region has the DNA TGCGCCAGCAGAAGAGAGAGTTTGGAGACCCAGTACTTC. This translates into CASRRESLETQYF.

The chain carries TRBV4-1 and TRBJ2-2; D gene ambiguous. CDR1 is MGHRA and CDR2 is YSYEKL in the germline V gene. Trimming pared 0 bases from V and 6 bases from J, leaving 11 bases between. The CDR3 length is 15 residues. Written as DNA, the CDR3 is TGCGCCAGCAGCCAAGATGCGACCGGGCCCGGGGAGCTGTTTTTT. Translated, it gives CASSQDATGPGELFF.

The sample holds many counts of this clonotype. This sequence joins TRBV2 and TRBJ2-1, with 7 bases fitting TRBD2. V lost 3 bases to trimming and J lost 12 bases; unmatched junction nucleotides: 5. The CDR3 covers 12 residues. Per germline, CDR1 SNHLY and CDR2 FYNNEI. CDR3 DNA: TGTGCCAGCAGTGACGTAGGGAGGGGGCAGTTCTTC. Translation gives CASSDVGRGQFF. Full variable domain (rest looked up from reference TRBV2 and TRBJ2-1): EPEVTQTPSHQVTQMGQEVILRCVPISNHLYFYWYRQILGQKVEFLVSFYNNEISEKSEIFDDQFSVERPDGSNFTLKIRSTKLEDSAMYFCASSDVGRGQFFGPGTRLTVL.

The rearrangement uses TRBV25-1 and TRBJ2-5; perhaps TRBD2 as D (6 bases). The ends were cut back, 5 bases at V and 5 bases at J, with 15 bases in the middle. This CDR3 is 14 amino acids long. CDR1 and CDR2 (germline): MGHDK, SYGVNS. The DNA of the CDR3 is TGTGCCAGCAGTTATGATCCTAGCGATGAGACCCAGTACTTC. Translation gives CASSYDPSDETQYF. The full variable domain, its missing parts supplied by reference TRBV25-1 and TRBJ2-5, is EADIYQTPRYLVIGTGKKITLECSQTMGHDKMYWYQQDPGMELHLIHYSYGVNSTEKGDLSSESTVSRIRTEHFPLTLESARPSHTSQYLCASSYDPSDETQYFGPGTRLLVL.

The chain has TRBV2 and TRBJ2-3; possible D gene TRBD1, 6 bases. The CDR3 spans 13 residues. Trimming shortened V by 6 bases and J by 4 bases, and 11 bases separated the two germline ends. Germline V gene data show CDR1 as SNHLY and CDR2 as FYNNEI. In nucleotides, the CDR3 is TGTGCCAGCAGCCAGGGGTGGGCAGATACGCAGTATTTT. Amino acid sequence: CASSQGWADTQYF.

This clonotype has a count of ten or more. In DNA, the CDR3 is TGCGCCAGCAGTGAGGAGACAGCGGGAAGGAATGAGCAGTTCTTC. Translation gives CASSEETAGRNEQFF. The chain carries TRBV10-1 and TRBJ2-1, with 7 bases fitting TRBD2. The CDR3 is 15 residues long. Germline CDR1 WNHNN, CDR2 SYGVQD (reference sequence). J lost 7 bases, V lost 2 bases, and 8 bases had no gene match.

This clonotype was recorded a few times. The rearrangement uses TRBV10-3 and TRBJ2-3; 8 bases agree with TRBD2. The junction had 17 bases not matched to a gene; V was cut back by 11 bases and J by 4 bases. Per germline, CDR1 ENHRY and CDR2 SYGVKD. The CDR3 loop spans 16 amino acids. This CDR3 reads CASNRVGGGHADTQYF. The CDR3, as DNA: TGTGCCTCCAATCGGGTCGGCGGGGGGCACGCAGATACGCAGTATTTT.

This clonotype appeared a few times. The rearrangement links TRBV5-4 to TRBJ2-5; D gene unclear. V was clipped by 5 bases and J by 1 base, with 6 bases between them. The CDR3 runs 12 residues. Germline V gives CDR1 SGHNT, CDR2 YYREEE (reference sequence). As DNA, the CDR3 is TGTGCCAGCAGTGACTTCCAAGAGACCCAGTACTTC. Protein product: CASSDFQETQYF.

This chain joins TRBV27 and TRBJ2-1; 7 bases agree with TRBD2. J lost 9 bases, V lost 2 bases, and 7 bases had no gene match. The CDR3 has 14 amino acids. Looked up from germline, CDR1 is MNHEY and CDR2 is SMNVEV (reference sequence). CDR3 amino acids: CASSLGPGGGEQFF. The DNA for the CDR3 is TGTGCCAGCAGTTTAGGACCAGGCGGGGGTGAGCAGTTCTTC.

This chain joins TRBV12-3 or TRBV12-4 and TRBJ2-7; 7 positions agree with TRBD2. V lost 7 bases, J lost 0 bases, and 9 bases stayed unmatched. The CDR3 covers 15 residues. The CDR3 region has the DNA TGTGCCAGCACCCTCGGACTAGTAGGCTCCTACGAGCAGTACTTC. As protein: CASTLGLVGSYEQYF.

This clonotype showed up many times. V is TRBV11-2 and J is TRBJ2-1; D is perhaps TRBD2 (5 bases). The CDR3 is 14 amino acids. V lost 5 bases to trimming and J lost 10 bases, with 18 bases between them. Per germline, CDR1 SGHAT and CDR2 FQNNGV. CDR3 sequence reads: CASSRSGSSSEQFF. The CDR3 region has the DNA TGTGCCAGCAGCCGAAGCGGAAGCTCAAGCGAGCAGTTCTTC.